A selection of T cell receptor beta chains follows, all from one sample in a study of CD8 T cells in Susac syndrome. TCRdb reanalysed the immunoSEQ multiplex PCR reads using MiXCR and keeps one entry per CDR3 protein. This table has 150,000 to 200,000 distinct CDR3 sequences, about 94% appearing once. Sequenced material: CD4+ T cells from PBMCs. These receptors all stem from a human donor in good health. The CDR3 runs from the conserved cysteine through the conserved F or W. D genes are given only for firm matches. Expanded clones are given a class, and other clones once, few, many or no size at all.

size: -; V: TRBV12-3/TRBV12-4; J: TRBJ2-3; D: -; CDR3: CASSKGTPDTQYF; DNA: TGTGCCAGCAGCAAGGGGACACCAGATACGCAGTATTTT
size: -; V: TRBV4-1; J: TRBJ1-1; D: -; CDR3: CASSQEARVGAFF; DNA: TGCGCCAGCAGCCAAGAGGCGAGGGTGGGAGCTTTCTTT
size: once; V: TRBV5-1; J: TRBJ2-4; D: TRBD2; CDR3: CASSLDPSGGPIQYF; DNA: TGCGCCAGCAGCTTGGACCCCAGCGGGGGACCCATTCAGTACTTC
size: -; V: TRBV5-1; J: TRBJ2-1; D: -; CDR3: CASSLGLADYNEQFF; DNA: TGCGCCAGCAGCCTGGGGCTAGCAGACTACAATGAGCAGTTCTTC
size: -; V: TRBV7-3; J: TRBJ1-6; D: -; CDR3: CASSPDSNSPLHF; DNA: TGTGCCAGCAGTCCCGACAGTAATTCACCCCTCCACTTT
size: -; V: TRBV5-1; J: TRBJ2-7; D: TRBD1; CDR3: CASSLGTGGMEQYF; DNA: TGCGCCAGCAGCTTGGGGACAGGGGGCATGGAGCAGTACTTC
size: -; V: TRBV25-1; J: TRBJ2-5; D: -; CDR3: CASSEDRQIQETQYF; DNA: TGTGCCAGCAGTGAAGATCGGCAGATCCAAGAGACCCAGTACTTC
size: -; V: TRBV12-5; J: TRBJ2-1; D: -; CDR3: CASGLPYPGDEQFF; DNA: TGTGCTAGTGGTTTGCCCTACCCTGGGGATGAGCAGTTCTTC
size: -; V: TRBV5-4; J: TRBJ1-2; D: -; CDR3: CASSSTGKGVDYGYTF; DNA: TGTGCCAGCAGCTCGACGGGAAAAGGAGTGGACTATGGCTACACCTTC
size: -; V: TRBV12-3/TRBV12-4; J: TRBJ2-3; D: TRBD1; CDR3: CASSFRTGASTDTQYF; DNA: TGTGCCAGCAGTTTCAGGACAGGGGCCAGCACAGATACGCAGTATTTT
size: -; V: TRBV5-1; J: TRBJ1-1; D: TRBD1; CDR3: CASSGSGGNTEAFF; DNA: TGCGCCAGCAGCGGATCAGGGGGCAACACTGAAGCTTTCTTT
size: -; V: TRBV15; J: TRBJ1-1; D: -; CDR3: CATSRGGGSGTEAFF; DNA: TGTGCCACCAGCCGCGGGGGCGGATCGGGCACTGAAGCTTTCTTT
size: -; V: TRBV20-1; J: TRBJ2-1; D: TRBD2; CDR3: CSARVGGNSNEQFF; DNA: TGCAGTGCTAGAGTGGGAGGGAACTCCAATGAGCAGTTCTTC
size: -; V: TRBV29-1; J: TRBJ1-2; D: -; CDR3: CSVAHNYGYTF; DNA: TGCAGCGTTGCCCATAACTATGGCTACACCTTC
size: -; V: TRBV19; J: TRBJ1-2; D: -; CDR3: CASSINSMLAYGYTF; DNA: TGTGCCAGTAGTATAAATAGCATGTTGGCCTATGGCTACACCTTC
size: -; V: TRBV5-6; J: TRBJ1-6; D: -; CDR3: CASSLGVITPLHF; DNA: TGTGCCAGCAGCTTGGGGGTGATTACACCCCTCCACTTT
size: -; V: TRBV9; J: TRBJ2-3; D: TRBD2; CDR3: CASSPRTSGITDTQYF; DNA: TGTGCCAGCAGCCCGAGGACTAGCGGCATCACAGATACGCAGTATTTT
size: -; V: TRBV25-1; J: TRBJ2-7; D: TRBD1; CDR3: CASSEAEGADEQYF; DNA: TGTGCCAGCAGTGAAGCAGAGGGGGCGGACGAGCAGTACTTC
size: -; V: TRBV29-1; J: TRBJ2-7; D: -; CDR3: CSVEGVWPYEQYF; DNA: TGCAGCGTTGAAGGCGTTTGGCCCTACGAGCAGTACTTC
size: -; V: TRBV6-6; J: TRBJ1-1; D: -; CDR3: CASSYDGQMNTEAFF; DNA: TGTGCCAGCAGTTACGACGGCCAAATGAACACTGAAGCTTTCTTT
size: -; V: TRBV30; J: TRBJ1-2; D: -; CDR3: CAWSLRGAGYGYTF; DNA: TGTGCCTGGAGTTTGCGGGGGGCTGGCTATGGCTACACCTTC
size: -; V: TRBV12-3/TRBV12-4; J: TRBJ1-1; D: -; CDR3: CASSLNRVTEAFF; DNA: TGTGCCAGCAGTCTAAACAGGGTCACTGAAGCTTTCTTT
size: -; V: TRBV12-3/TRBV12-4; J: TRBJ1-1; D: -; CDR3: CASSLAFTEAFF; DNA: TGTGCCAGCAGTTTGGCTTTCACTGAAGCTTTCTTT
size: once; V: TRBV20-1; J: TRBJ2-7; D: TRBD1; CDR3: CSARKDGTVRDEQYF; DNA: TGCAGTGCTAGAAAGGACGGGACAGTCCGGGACGAGCAGTACTTC
size: -; V: TRBV29-1; J: TRBJ1-2; D: TRBD1; CDR3: CSGRQGHGYTF; DNA: TGCAGCGGCCGACAGGGCCATGGCTACACCTTC
size: -; V: TRBV2; J: TRBJ1-6; D: -; CDR3: CASSGHGGNSPLHF; DNA: TGTGCCAGCAGTGGCCATGGGGGAAATTCACCCCTCCACTTT
size: -; V: TRBV9; J: TRBJ2-7; D: -; CDR3: CASSVGWGNEQYF; DNA: TGTGCCAGCAGCGTAGGCTGGGGGAACGAGCAGTACTTC
size: -; V: TRBV15; J: TRBJ1-3; D: -; CDR3: CATSSDAENTIYF; DNA: TGTGCCACCAGCAGCGATGCTGAAAACACCATATATTTT
size: -; V: TRBV2; J: TRBJ2-7; D: -; CDR3: CASSEASSSYEQYF; DNA: TGTGCCAGCAGTGAAGCGAGTAGCTCCTACGAGCAGTACTTC
size: -; V: TRBV7-2; J: TRBJ1-5; D: -; CDR3: CASSPLQGSYQPQHF; DNA: TGTGCCAGCAGCCCCCTCCAAGGGAGTTATCAGCCCCAGCATTTT
size: -; V: TRBV23-1; J: TRBJ2-3; D: TRBD1; CDR3: CASRTTGGLHTQYF; DNA: TGCGCCAGCAGGACCACAGGGGGCTTACATACGCAGTATTTT
size: -; V: TRBV5-6; J: TRBJ2-2; D: -; CDR3: CASSLRQDITGELFF; DNA: TGTGCCAGCAGCTTGAGACAGGACATCACCGGGGAGCTGTTTTTT
size: -; V: TRBV20-1; J: TRBJ2-5; D: TRBD2; CDR3: CSATSSGGAQETQYF; DNA: TGCAGTGCTACCTCGAGCGGGGGGGCCCAAGAGACCCAGTACTTC
size: -; V: TRBV5-6; J: TRBJ2-7; D: TRBD1; CDR3: CASSGDRTSFSYEQYF; DNA: TGTGCCAGCAGCGGGGACAGGACCTCTTTTTCCTACGAGCAGTACTTC
size: -; V: TRBV11-2; J: TRBJ2-3; D: -; CDR3: CASSPSRRAPSGRDTQYF; DNA: TGTGCCAGCAGCCCATCCCGCCGGGCCCCCTCAGGGAGAGATACGCAGTATTTT
size: -; V: TRBV3-1; J: TRBJ1-2; D: -; CDR3: CASSRYTAGYGYTF; DNA: TGTGCCAGCAGTAGGTATACAGCGGGCTATGGCTACACCTTC
size: -; V: TRBV11-2; J: TRBJ1-3; D: -; CDR3: CASSLVVTPGNTIYF; DNA: TGTGCCAGCAGCTTAGTTGTGACCCCTGGAAACACCATATATTTT
size: -; V: TRBV19; J: TRBJ1-2; D: TRBD1; CDR3: CATRNRGQNGYTF; DNA: TGTGCCACCAGAAACCGGGGACAGAATGGCTACACCTTC
size: -; V: TRBV2; J: TRBJ2-3; D: -; CDR3: CASSMYTDTQYF; DNA: TGTGCCAGCAGTATGTACACAGATACGCAGTATTTT
size: once; V: TRBV12-3/TRBV12-4; J: TRBJ1-2; D: TRBD1; CDR3: CASSGTGGHYGYTF; DNA: TGTGCCAGCAGTGGGACAGGGGGCCACTATGGCTACACCTTC
size: -; V: TRBV29-1; J: TRBJ1-1; D: -; CDR3: CSVESGVRRNTEAFF; DNA: TGCAGCGTTGAATCAGGGGTACGCAGGAACACTGAAGCTTTCTTT
size: -; V: TRBV3-1; J: TRBJ1-1; D: -; CDR3: CASSHARTEAFF; DNA: TGTGCCAGCAGTCATGCGAGGACTGAAGCTTTCTTT
size: -; V: TRBV20-1; J: TRBJ2-3; D: TRBD2; CDR3: CSATERGVSTDTQYF; DNA: TGCAGTGCTACAGAGCGGGGGGTGAGCACAGATACGCAGTATTTT
size: -; V: TRBV20-1; J: TRBJ2-1; D: -; CDR3: CSATRDRAYNEQFF; DNA: TGCAGTGCGACCCGGGACCGAGCCTACAATGAGCAGTTCTTC
size: -; V: TRBV7-9; J: TRBJ2-5; D: -; CDR3: CASSLWGVQETQYF; DNA: TGTGCCAGCAGCCTGTGGGGGGTACAAGAGACCCAGTACTTC
size: -; V: TRBV3-1; J: TRBJ1-6; D: -; CDR3: CASSQDVSPLHF; DNA: TGTGCCAGCAGCCAAGATGTTTCACCCCTCCACTTT